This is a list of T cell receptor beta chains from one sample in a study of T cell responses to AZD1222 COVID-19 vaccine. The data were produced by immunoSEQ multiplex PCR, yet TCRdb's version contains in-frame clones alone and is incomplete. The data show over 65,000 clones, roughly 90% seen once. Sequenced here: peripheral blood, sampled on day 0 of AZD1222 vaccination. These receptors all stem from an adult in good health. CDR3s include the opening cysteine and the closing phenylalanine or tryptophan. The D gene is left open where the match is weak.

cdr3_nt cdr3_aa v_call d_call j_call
TGTGCCAGCAGCCACCGACAGGGCACTGAAGCTTTCTTT CASSHRQGTEAFF TRBV7-9 TRBD1 TRBJ1-1
TGTGCCACCAGCAGAGGGGGAACAGGGATCAATCAGCCCCAGCATTTT CATSRGGTGINQPQHF TRBV15 - TRBJ1-5
TGTGCCAGCAGCGTTGGCGCAACCTCCTACGAGCAGTACTTC CASSVGATSYEQYF TRBV9 - TRBJ2-7
TGCGCCAGCAGCCAAGTCCCGGGGGGGCGGCCCCAGCATTTT CASSQVPGGRPQHF TRBV4-3 - TRBJ1-5
TGTGCCAGCAGTCCGCCGGGACAGGGTCGGTATGGCTACACCTTC CASSPPGQGRYGYTF TRBV11-1 TRBD1 TRBJ1-2
TGTGCCAGCAGGGAACAGGGGCGGAACAACTATGGCTACACCTTC CASREQGRNNYGYTF TRBV28 TRBD1 TRBJ1-2
TGTGCCAGCAGTGACCGGGACAGGCCCTATGGCTACACCTTC CASSDRDRPYGYTF TRBV25-1 TRBD1 TRBJ1-2
TGTGCCAGTAGTATGGGTGGCGGCTATGGCTACACCTTC CASSMGGGYGYTF TRBV19 - TRBJ1-2
TGTGCCAGCAGCTCGACCGGGACAGGCGGCGTGGGGGCCAACGTCCTGACTTTC CASSSTGTGGVGANVLTF TRBV5-6 TRBD1 TRBJ2-6
TGTGCCAGCAGTCAAAATGGACAGGGCGAGACCCAGTACTTC CASSQNGQGETQYF TRBV7-3 TRBD1 TRBJ2-5
TGTGCCACCAGCAGAGCTAAACAGGGGGCGAATGCAACTAATGAAAAACTGTTTTTT CATSRAKQGANATNEKLFF TRBV15 TRBD1 TRBJ1-4
TGTGCCAGCAGTGAATTGAGGGAGGGGACAGAAGACTACGAGCAGTACTTC CASSELREGTEDYEQYF TRBV25-1 - TRBJ2-7
TGTGCCAGCAGACCGAGCGGGCCCCCCTACGAGCAGTACTTC CASRPSGPPYEQYF TRBV27 - TRBJ2-7
TGCGCCAGCAGCCAGCGGGGGGGGACAGTATATGGCTACACCTTC CASSQRGGTVYGYTF TRBV4-1 TRBD1 TRBJ1-2
TGTGCCAGCAGGCGGGACTACGAGCAGTACTTC CASRRDYEQYF TRBV6-5 - TRBJ2-7
TGCAGCGTCACTCCGGGACAGGGCAGGACTGAAGCTTTCTTT CSVTPGQGRTEAFF TRBV29-1 TRBD1 TRBJ1-1
TGTGCCACCAGTGATTGGACTAGCGGGAGCCAGGAGACCCAGTACTTC CATSDWTSGSQETQYF TRBV24-1 TRBD2 TRBJ2-5
TGTGCCAGCAGCCCCGCACCGTGGGGGACGTGGTATTTT CASSPAPWGTWYF TRBV3-1/TRBV3-2 - TRBJ2-3
TGCGCCAGCAGCCCCATGCCGGGGGAAATCTCTGGGGCCAACGTCCTGACTTTC CASSPMPGEISGANVLTF TRBV4-1 - TRBJ2-6
TGTGCCAGCAGTTTTAAAGGGGCAGGATCCTACGAGCAGTACTTC CASSFKGAGSYEQYF TRBV27 - TRBJ2-7
TGTGCCAGCAGCGTAGCCGGCAGGGGGCCCAACGAGCAGTACTTC CASSVAGRGPNEQYF TRBV9 TRBD1 TRBJ2-7
TGCAGCGTCCGCGGACTAGGGCGAGAGGAGCAGTACTTC CSVRGLGREEQYF TRBV29-1 TRBD2 TRBJ2-7